Following are 10 T cell receptor beta chains from one sample sequenced in a study of T cells after posttransplantation cyclophosphamide. Generated by immunoSEQ multiplex PCR, the TCRdb table keeps only in-frame clones and is missing some. The repertoire consists of approximately 35,000 clones, none detected only once. The sequenced sample was PBMCs. Every receptor here comes from a woman aged 25-40 years in good health and a related stem cell transplant donor.

This clone has ten or more counts. The chain recombines TRBV5-5 with TRBJ2-6; unclear D gene. The germline gives CDR1 SGHKS, CDR2 YYEKEE (reference sequence). V dropped 1 base and J dropped 0 bases, with 8 bases sitting between them. The CDR3 is 16 amino acids. The CDR3 DNA reads as TGTGCCAGCAGCTTGACAGTCCCCTCTGGGGCCAACGTCCTGACTTTC. Its translation: CASSLTVPSGANVLTF.

This clone was seen repeatedly, ten times or more. The chain uses TRBV7-8 and TRBJ1-1, with 10 nucleotides matching TRBD1. Germline V CDR1 and CDR2: SGHVS, FQNEAQ. Germline trimming cut 2 bases from V and 2 bases from J; bases unmatched to any gene: 5. The CDR3 spans 16 residues. CDR3 sequence: CASSLRDRGSNTEAFF. The CDR3 nucleotides read TGTGCCAGCAGCTTAAGGGACAGGGGATCTAACACTGAAGCTTTCTTT.

There are a few counts of this clone. V usage is TRBV28 and J usage is TRBJ2-7; the D gene is possibly TRBD1 (6 bases). Germline-derived CDR1 and CDR2 are MDHEN and SYDVKM. Trimming took off 10 bases at V and 4 bases at J, with 14 bases between the two ends. This CDR3 spans 12 amino acids. The CDR3 protein is CATRQVQYEQYF. CDR3 DNA: TGTGCCACCCGACAGGTGCAATACGAGCAGTACTTC. Variable domain in full (rest from reference TRBV28 and TRBJ2-7): DVKVTQSSRYLVKRTGEKVFLECVQDMDHENMFWYRQDPGLGLRLIYFSYDVKMKEKGDIPEGYSVSREKKERFSLILESASTNQTSMYLCATRQVQYEQYFGPGTRLTVT.

This clone was recorded a few times. At one of its ends the junction is not consistent with the germline gene, which may arise from a read error. The chain links TRBV6-2 or TRBV6-3 to TRBJ2-5; 9 bases agree with TRBD2. CDR1 is MNHEY, CDR2 SVGEGT, per germline. The CDR3 loop spans 14 amino acids. The CDR3 loop reads CASSYARPSGVWHF. CDR3 DNA sequence: TGTGCCAGCAGTTACGCGCGGCCTAGCGGGGTGTGGCACTTC.

This clone has a handful of counts. DNA for the CDR3: TGCGCCAGCAGTCCGACAGGGGTGGCGGAGACCCAGTACTTC. This gives the protein CASSPTGVAETQYF. The chain has TRBV5-1 and TRBJ2-5; 8 positions match TRBD1. V was pared by 5 bases and J by 5 bases, with 8 bases of the junction left unmatched. The CDR3 covers 14 residues. CDR1 SGHRS and CDR2 YFSETQ come from the germline V gene.

In its sample, this clone was seen many times. V usage is TRBV7-2 and J usage is TRBJ1-3; D is uncertain. Germline CDR1 SGHTA, CDR2 FQGNSA. The V end was cut by 2 bases, the J end by 1 base, with 15 bases between. The CDR3 covers 17 residues. CDR3 in amino acids: CASSLNSLRASGNTIYF. DNA of the CDR3: TGTGCCAGCAGCTTAAATTCTCTCCGAGCTTCTGGAAACACCATATATTTT.

This clone was seen repeatedly, ten times or more. This chain links TRBV6-1 with TRBJ2-1, with 7 bases that match TRBD1. This CDR3 is built from 13 residues. Germline CDR1 MNHNS, CDR2 SASEGT. V was clipped by 6 bases and J by 4 bases; unmatched bases: 3. The CDR3 sequence is CASRWGQYNEQFF. CDR3 nucleotides: TGTGCCAGCAGGTGGGGACAGTACAATGAGCAGTTCTTC.

This clone was picked up many times. The chain combines TRBV12-3 or TRBV12-4 with TRBJ1-1; perhaps TRBD1 as D (5 bases). The CDR3 length is 14 residues. V was cut by 3 bases and J by 5 bases, with 13 bases left in between. CDR3 residues: CASSFGAAGTEAFF. In nucleotides, the CDR3 is TGTGCCAGCAGTTTTGGGGCAGCGGGAACTGAAGCTTTCTTT.

This clone was counted at least ten times. The chain links TRBV13 to TRBJ2-3, with a possible D match to TRBD2 (6 bases). Per the germline V gene, CDR1 is PRHDT and CDR2 is FYEKMQ (reference sequence). The CDR3 is 14 residues long. V dropped 3 bases and J dropped 2 bases, with 9 bases sitting between them. The DNA of the CDR3 is TGTGCCAGCAGCTTCGGCGGGGCCACAGATACGCAGTATTTT. This codes for CASSFGGATDTQYF.

This clone was seen repeatedly, ten times or more. The CDR3 loop is CASRRQGEPEAFF. CDR3 nucleotides: TGTGCCAGCAGGCGACAGGGGGAACCTGAAGCTTTCTTT. V gene TRBV12-3 or TRBV12-4 combines with J gene TRBJ1-1; 9 bases are a match to TRBD1. The CDR3 sequence is 13 residues long. V dropped 6 bases and J dropped 6; count of bases not matched to a gene: 5.